This T cell receptor (beta chain) originates from a study of cytomegalovirus exposure and HLA in healthy donors (dated by TCRdb to 2016 to 2017). At the level of the whole study: An earlier analysis of some 500 of the donors reported more than 250 Gb of sequence data and approximately 110 million unique TCR beta sequences from some 180 million T cells. Around 330 gigabases of sequencing data and tens of millions of unique TCR sequences made up an early release that covered fewer than 650 HLA-typed donors. The genetic ancestry cluster associated with self-reported Caucasian donors included over 80% of the roughly 400 genotyped donors. The study was designed to test whether signatures of past pathogen exposure could be identified by cataloging public T cell receptors. The study profiled the T cell repertoires of hundreds of subjects by immunosequencing and related them to cytomegalovirus serostatus. A separate validation cohort of 100 to 150 different subjects was used in addition to the roughly 620-subject first cohort. To predict cytomegalovirus infection status, the study combined high-throughput TCR immunosequencing, statistical association of individual TCRs with disease status, and machine learning. To study patterns of TCR occurrence, a later analysis re-analyzed previously published TCR beta repertoires from around 670 donors and added high-resolution HLA genotyping. The later analysis used no new phenotypic data to find candidate immune exposures, relying instead on TCR beta sequences and their occurrence across donors. To decide whether each TCR beta V gene segment behaved as functional or pseudogenic, an earlier analysis of some 600 of the donors relied on high-throughput TCR beta sequencing. Donor age, sex, ethnicity and CMV serostatus were collected together with the repertoire data. Genome-wide SNP genotypes for about three fifths of the 666 donors were used in a later genetic analysis, which treated that subset as a discovery cohort. All discovery cohort repertoires had been generated using a single sequencing platform. HLA typing covered class I and class II loci at four-digit resolution. The number of donors typed differed by locus, with about 629-630 for A, B, C, DRB1 and DQB1, roughly 520 for DQA1, 600 to 610 for DPA1, and some 440 for DPB1. Because of strong linkage in the cohort, four to six DR-DQ haplotypes were treated as single units for association and clustering. Across approximately 420 genotyped donors of the cohort, an average of about 240,000 unique TCR beta nucleotide sequences per donor were sequenced, and approximately 17% of those sequences were non-productive. Overall study outcomes, separate from this receptor: Only TCR beta chains were sequenced in this cohort, and the absence of alpha or paired-chain data limited detectable features. Some IMGT-functional V segments, including TRBV6-2 and TRBV6-3, could not be distinguished by the 87-base-pair reads and were therefore excluded. In a later genetic analysis, a missense DCLRE1C variant was associated with V-gene and J-gene trimming of TCR beta chains, and the association was replicated in an independent cohort. A later analysis found that most CMV-associated TCR beta chains appeared HLA-restricted, with HLA associations seemingly driven largely by CMV exposure. Correlated functional status among segregating V segments might be attributable to linkage disequilibrium, but an unknown experimental factor could not be ruled out. Most TCR sequences were observed very rarely across donors, whereas some public TCRs were present in many individuals. In an earlier analysis of more than 500 of the donors, most TCR beta V segments appeared in productive rearrangements about 90% or about 30% of the time, broadly matching IMGT annotations. It was suggested by the authors that the approach could potentially be generalized to other disease states and immunological phenotypes. Because some donors lacked HLA typing at each locus, the association tests relied only on the typed subset. In a later analysis, HLA-associated TCR beta chains were found to be more clonally expanded and to have lower generation probabilities than equally common non-associated chains. The study listed 164 TCR beta chains as associated with cytomegalovirus. Because counts were too low, approximately 18 rarely observed V segments, including chromosome 9 orphons, were excluded from the earlier analysis of some 590 of the donors. The sequencing pipeline was judged likely to have produced a cluster of highly shared sequence variants as a technical artifact. According to a later analysis, TCR association rates differed among HLA loci, with DRB1 alleles showing the most associated TCRs and HLA-C alleles showing the fewest. A further reported finding was that TCR beta sequences accurately predicted the HLA-A and HLA-B alleles for most subjects in the first cohort. A later analysis associated 17,000 or so TCR beta sequences with specific HLA alleles at a false discovery rate of 0.05. Presence/absence analyses assumed roughly uniform sequencing depth across donors, an assumption that may not hold. A later analysis reported that several top co-occurrence clusters appeared linked to parvovirus B19, influenza, CMV and Epstein-Barr virus. When HLA alleles, especially DR and DQ, strongly co-occurred, attributing TCR associations to individual alleles was difficult. For the cohort, immune exposure information was limited to CMV serostatus. In vitro tests confirmed that a few of the cytomegalovirus-associated TCR beta chains recognize cytomegalovirus antigens. A later genetic analysis reported fewer N-insertions in productive TCRs among donors in an Asian-associated ancestry cluster than the roughly 620-donor mean. Cytomegalovirus status was reported to be diagnosed by the classifier with high specificity and sensitivity in both the original and validation cohorts.

About this clone: Its antigen is currently not known. There are no base qualities to consult, and no much larger clone falls within one base.

The junction shows trimming of 2 bases on V and 2 bases on J, and the gene matches do not reach 3 bases of it. CDR1 and CDR2 are drawn from the germline V gene (reference sequence): MNHEY, SMNVEV. The CDR3, cysteine through phenylalanine, is 14 amino acids long. The DNA shown is the 42-base CDR3, in frame from base 1. The library was produced with the immunoSEQ multiplex PCR assay. The multiplex PCR relied on a mix of 60 forward primers for TCR Vbeta segments and 13 reverse primers for TCR Jbeta segments. The CDR3 region of rearranged TCR beta genes was amplified from genomic DNA with a multiplex PCR assay. On the Illumina HiSeq System, the amplified TCR beta libraries were sequenced as 87-base-pair reads. Per the source publication's procedure: A later analysis tallied roughly 80 million unique TCR beta chains across the roughly 610 repertoires, and about 10 million of those chains were shared by two or more donors. A nearest-neighbor algorithm error-corrected the raw reads and collapsed the reads into unique sequences, merging closely related sequences to remove PCR and sequencing errors. To assign V, D and J gene segments, CDR3 sequences were aligned to IMGT reference sequences. For a sequence to be retained, at least a six-nucleotide match to both a V gene segment and a J gene segment was required. Rearrangements were classified as productive when the CDR3 lacked stop codons and remained in frame with V and J, and all other rearrangements were classified as non-productive. CDR3 was defined by IMGT convention, running from the second conserved V-encoded cysteine to the conserved J-encoded phenylalanine. In an earlier analysis of approximately 500 of the donors, sequences lacking an unambiguous match to a single V gene segment were excluded. An earlier analysis of 587 of the donors called V segments functional above 56.7% productive rearrangements and segregating when the between-donor standard deviation exceeded 5%. A statistical classification framework was built for diagnosing cytomegalovirus status from the catalog of TCR beta chain sequences. In a later analysis, TCR nucleotide sequences were compared against IMGT/GENE-DB human TR gene sequences so that V and J genes could be assigned. In a later analysis, CDR3 sequences and most-parsimonious VDJ recombination scenarios were assigned using the TCRdist pipeline. In a later analysis, each TCR beta chain was defined by its CDR3 amino acid sequence together with its V-gene family, and reads without a unique V-gene family were excluded. In a later analysis, approximately 640 highly shared, low-generation-probability nucleotide sequences were removed to address suspected cross-contamination and a sequencing artifact. In a later analysis, a clonal expansion index for each public chain was calculated from normalized within-repertoire ranks of inferred template counts. In a later analysis, generation probabilities were computed with a VDJ recombination model fitted to out-of-frame rearrangements, and the resulting probabilities were checked against IGoR. A later analysis scored TCR-TCR, TCR-HLA and TCR-CMV co-occurrence with hypergeometric tests, applying a repertoire-size bias correction to TCR pairs. A later analysis estimated false discovery rates by permuting HLA or CMV assignments 20 times. In a later analysis, co-occurring TCRs were grouped using DBSCAN, and TCRdist sequence similarity was added for clustering within HLA-allele-positive subsets. Co-occurrence clustering excluded repertoires with fewer than 30,000 or more than 120,000 public chains, plus five with anomalous nucleotide sharing. Drawn from immuneACCESS, this table holds only the in-frame rearrangements with V and J called that TCRdb kept. Clones are partly lost; checked studies trace under half to an unresolved V gene and leave the rest unexplained. From that table come the V and J calls and clone size; the DNA was used to work out D and trimming. The sample yields more than 45,000 clones; approximately 84% were counted once. Jointly, the top ten make up approximately 2.8% of the sample.

The cohort was made up of 666 healthy bone marrow donors. All cohort members were sampled while nominally healthy, although unrecorded immune exposures were likely present. The donor was CMV seronegative and belonged to the group of more than 300 seronegative cohort members. Each donor provided a peripheral blood sample, and peripheral blood mononuclear cells were used for TCR beta sequencing. The Qiagen DNeasy Blood Extraction Kit was used to extract genomic DNA from the blood cell samples. Material: PBMCs. The chain was built from TRBV27 and TRBJ2-7; 7 bases in between match TRBD1. This sequence originates from a man aged 45-65 years in good health and CMV-seronegative. The base sequence is TGTGCCAGCAGTTTAGCACAGGGGACCTACGAGCAGTACTTC. This is translated as CASSLAQGTYEQYF.